The 18 T cell receptor beta chains below all came from one sample that was sequenced in a study of blood T cell repertoires in COVID-19. The data were produced by immunoSEQ multiplex PCR, yet TCRdb's version contains in-frame clones alone and is incomplete. The data show around 200,000 clones, approximately 86% seen once. Sample: PBMCs or T cells enriched from blood (not recorded which). Receptors were obtained from a woman aged 30 to 39 who had been exposed to COVID-19.

This chain joins TRBV24-1 and TRBJ1-2; D gene unclear. Trimming cost V 5 bases and J 1 base, with 7 bases left between them. From germline, CDR1 is KGHDR and CDR2 SFDVKD. The CDR3 spans 13 residues. The CDR3 nucleotides read TGTGCCACCAGTGTTGAGGGTAACTATGGCTACACCTTC. As protein: CATSVEGNYGYTF.

The V gene is TRBV6-5, the J gene TRBJ2-7, with 9 bases aligning to TRBD2. After removal of 7 bases from V and 2 bases from J, the junction contained 9 bases not matched to a gene. Germline V gives CDR1 MNHEY, CDR2 SVGAGI. The CDR3 is 15 amino acids. For the CDR3, the DNA is TGTGCCAGCACTGGGATAGCGGGGGCCACCTACGAGCAGTACTTC. Translating it yields CASTGIAGATYEQYF.

CDR3 sequence reads: CAIRGGKNEQYF. The CDR3 nucleotides are TGTGCCATCAGAGGGGGCAAGAACGAGCAGTACTTC. V usage is TRBV10-3 and J usage is TRBJ2-7, with 7 bases lining up with TRBD1. Germline V gene data show CDR1 as ENHRY and CDR2 as SYGVKD. J was trimmed by 5 bases and V by 6 bases; bases with no gene match: 4. The CDR3 sequence is 12 residues long.

The rearrangement joins TRBV4-2 to TRBJ2-6; D possibly corresponds to TRBD1 (6 bases). This CDR3 spans 17 amino acids. The germline gives CDR1 LGHNA, CDR2 YNFKEQ. Trimming took off 0 bases at V and 3 bases at J, with 12 bases between the two ends. The CDR3 DNA sequence: TGTGCCAGCAGCCAAGATACAGGGTTCCATGGGGCCAACGTCCTGACTTTC. Residues: CASSQDTGFHGANVLTF.

The chain links TRBV2 to TRBJ2-1; 8 bases fit TRBD1. CDR1 and CDR2 (germline): SNHLY, FYNNEI. Losses at the gene ends were 6 bases for V and 4 bases for J; bases not matched to a gene: 5. The CDR3 spans 14 residues. The CDR3 DNA reads as TGTGCCAGCAGCCCCGGGACAGGATACAATGAGCAGTTCTTC. Its protein is CASSPGTGYNEQFF. Full variable domain (rest looked up from reference TRBV2 and TRBJ2-1): EPEVTQTPSHQVTQMGQEVILRCVPISNHLYFYWYRQILGQKVEFLVSFYNNEISEKSEIFDDQFSVERPDGSNFTLKIRSTKLEDSAMYFCASSPGTGYNEQFFGPGTRLTVL.

This clone came up a few times. The chain couples TRBV7-2 to TRBJ2-2; a weak D match, TRBD1 (5 bases). This CDR3 region has 15 residues. CDR1 and CDR2 (germline): SGHTA, FQGNSA. Deletions cut 0 bases from V and 6 bases from J, with 11 bases between. CDR3 sequence (DNA): TGTGCCAGCAGCTTAGCGACAGTCCTATCCGGGGAGCTGTTTTTT. Translated, it gives CASSLATVLSGELFF.

The rearrangement links TRBV19 to TRBJ1-5, with a tentative D call TRBD1 (6 bases). The CDR3 extends over 14 amino acids. Germline loops: CDR1 LNHDA, CDR2 SQIVND (reference sequence). The V and J ends lost 3 bases and 12 bases respectively, with 18 bases between them. The DNA of the CDR3 is TGTGCCAGTAGTATGGGGACACCCGGAGTAGACCAGCATTTT. It yields the protein CASSMGTPGVDQHF.

V usage is TRBV27 and J usage is TRBJ1-1; D remains ambiguous. In germline, CDR1 is MNHEY, CDR2 SMNVEV (reference sequence). V lost 8 bases, J lost 1 base, and 8 bases lay in between. The length of the CDR3 is 12 residues. The chain's CDR3 is CASGTANTEAFF. Written as DNA, the CDR3 is TGTGCCAGCGGAACAGCGAACACTGAAGCTTTCTTT.

This clone was detected only a few times. This rearrangement joins TRBV29-1 to TRBJ1-1; D not resolved. V was clipped by 0 bases and J by 11 bases, with 16 bases between them. Germline assignment: CDR1 SQVTM and CDR2 ANQGSEA. The length of the CDR3 is 13 residues. The CDR3 loop is CSVEDTTSSAAFF. In DNA form, the CDR3 reads TGCAGCGTTGAAGATACTACTTCAAGCGCGGCTTTCTTT.

The chain combines TRBV2 with TRBJ1-5; 9 positions agree with TRBD1. CDR3 size: 14 residues. Germline CDR1 SNHLY, CDR2 FYNNEI. V trimming: 6 bases; J trimming: 9 bases; junction bases outside the gene matches: 9. In nucleotides, the CDR3 is TGTGCCAGCAGCTCCGGGGACAGGGTTCCGCCCCAGCATTTT. Protein product: CASSSGDRVPPQHF. The full variable domain, with the rest looked up from reference TRBV2 and TRBJ1-5, is EPEVTQTPSHQVTQMGQEVILRCVPISNHLYFYWYRQILGQKVEFLVSFYNNEISEKSEIFDDQFSVERPDGSNFTLKIRSTKLEDSAMYFCASSSGDRVPPQHFGDGTRLSIL.

The rearrangement links TRBV9 to TRBJ1-1; the D is unclear. The germline gives CDR1 SGDLS, CDR2 YYNGEE. V was cut by 2 bases and J by 0 bases, with 8 bases left in between. The CDR3 loop spans 14 amino acids. DNA of the CDR3: TGTGCCAGCAGCGTCACTTCGGTGAACACTGAAGCTTTCTTT. It codes for CASSVTSVNTEAFF.

The chain carries TRBV5-5 and TRBJ1-2; a possible D gene is TRBD1 (6 bases). CDR1 and CDR2 from the germline V gene are SGHKS and YYEKEE (reference sequence). The CDR3 has 14 amino acids. Trimming removed 0 bases from V and 2 bases from J, with 8 bases in between. Here the CDR3 reads CASSLEGQNYGYTF. The CDR3 coding sequence is TGTGCCAGCAGCTTGGAGGGACAAAACTATGGCTACACCTTC. Combining the CDR3 with reference TRBV5-5 and TRBJ1-2 gives the whole variable domain DAGVTQSPTHLIKTRGQQVTLRCSPISGHKSVSWYQQVLGQGPQFIFQYYEKEERGRGNFPDRFSARQFPNYSSELNVNALLLGDSALYLCASSLEGQNYGYTFGSGTRLTVV.

This sequence joins TRBV29-1 and TRBJ1-6; 7 bases align to TRBD1. Trimming removed 5 bases from V and 8 bases from J; junction bases left unmatched: 3. The germline CDR1 and CDR2 sequences are SQVTM and ANQGSEA. The CDR3 runs 12 residues. CDR3 nucleotide sequence: TGCAGCGTTCAAACAGGGGATTCACCCCTCCACTTT. It specifies CSVQTGDSPLHF.

J is TRBJ1-2 and V is TRBV5-1, with 7 bases that match TRBD1. The ends lost 4 bases at V and 4 bases at J; junction bases unmatched: 10. Per germline, CDR1 SGHRS and CDR2 YFSETQ. This CDR3 has 15 residues. The chain's CDR3 is CASSTGQPQIYGYTF. The CDR3 nucleotides are TGCGCCAGCAGCACGGGACAGCCACAGATCTATGGCTACACCTTC.

This sequence joins TRBV7-9 and TRBJ1-3; D remains ambiguous. The CDR3 spans 17 residues. Germline CDR1 reads SEHNR; CDR2 reads FQNEAQ (reference sequence). Trimming cost V 0 bases and J 0 bases, with 12 bases left between them. CDR3 nucleotides: TGTGCCAGCAGCTTAGCGCTAGCCGGGAGCTCTGGAAACACCATATATTTT. The encoded protein is CASSLALAGSSGNTIYF.

The rearrangement uses TRBV2 and TRBJ1-1; TRBD1 might be the D (5 bases). Germline V CDR1 and CDR2: SNHLY, FYNNEI. This CDR3 spans 16 amino acids. Trimming took 4 bases from V and 3 from J, leaving 18 bases between them. The CDR3 bases are TGTGCCAGCAGTGCACAGGTAATGGGAAAGTACACTGAAGCTTTCTTT. Translating gives CASSAQVMGKYTEAFF. The variable domain in full, completed from reference TRBV2 and TRBJ1-1, reads EPEVTQTPSHQVTQMGQEVILRCVPISNHLYFYWYRQILGQKVEFLVSFYNNEISEKSEIFDDQFSVERPDGSNFTLKIRSTKLEDSAMYFCASSAQVMGKYTEAFFGQGTRLTVV.

This chain uses TRBV27 with TRBJ2-2; possible D gene TRBD1, 6 bases. Trimming left V 8 bases short and J 4 bases short, with 11 bases between. This CDR3 contains 13 residues. Per the germline V gene, CDR1 is MNHEY and CDR2 is SMNVEV (reference sequence). CDR3 DNA sequence: TGTGCCAGCGGGACATCCACCACCGGGGAGCTGTTTTTT. It codes for CASGTSTTGELFF.

The chain joins TRBV29-1 to TRBJ1-1, with 9 bases that match TRBD1. V lost 4 bases and J lost 5; bases outside the gene matches: 11. The CDR3 extends over 15 amino acids. Germline V gene sequence: CDR1 SQVTM, CDR2 ANQGSEA. The CDR3 here is CSVAGQGSYGTEAFF. CDR3 sequence (DNA): TGCAGCGTTGCCGGACAGGGGTCCTATGGGACTGAAGCTTTCTTT.